This entry lists 14 T cell receptor beta chains sequenced from one sample in a study of T cell responses to AZD1222 COVID-19 vaccine. Sequencing used immunoSEQ multiplex PCR; TCRdb keeps in-frame clones, though not all of them. The sample has 90,000 to 120,000 clones; 70% to 90% are singletons. This material consisted of peripheral blood, taken on day 0 of AZD1222 vaccination. The origin of the receptors is an adult in good health.

The V and J genes are TRBV5-4 and TRBJ1-1; 7 nucleotides align to TRBD1. CDR1 SGHNT and CDR2 YYREEE come from the germline V gene (reference sequence). The CDR3 contains 15 residues. V shed 2 bases, J shed 1 base, and the junction held 5 bases outside the gene matches. Here the CDR3 reads CASSFFGTANTEAFF. The CDR3 DNA reads as TGTGCCAGCAGCTTTTTCGGGACAGCGAACACTGAAGCTTTCTTT.

The rearrangement uses TRBV5-1 and TRBJ2-1, with TRBD2 matching over 10 bases. Germline V gives CDR1 SGHRS, CDR2 YFSETQ. This CDR3 is built from 14 residues. V dropped 5 bases and J dropped 9; count of bases not matched to a gene: 8. The CDR3 reads CASSPSGGRSEQFF. CDR3 nucleotide sequence: TGCGCCAGCAGTCCTAGCGGGGGAAGGAGTGAGCAGTTCTTC.

The rearrangement joins TRBV7-5 to TRBJ1-2; the table names TRBD1, a call not compared with the DNA. TRBV7-5 has pseudogene status. This CDR3 has 16 amino acids. In nucleotides, the CDR3 is TGTGTCAGAAGCCCACACCCGGGACATCAGAACTATGGCTACACCTTC. This sequence encodes CVRSPHPGHQNYGYTF.

The chain has TRBV29-1 and TRBJ2-3; tentatively, D is TRBD1 or TRBD2 (6 bases each). CDR1 is SQVTM and CDR2 is ANQGSEA in the germline V gene. Trimming pared 7 bases from V and 6 bases from J, leaving 20 bases between. The CDR3 has 14 amino acids. The CDR3 DNA reads TGCAGCGCCGATCTGTGGGGGGCCGGGGATACGCAGTATTTT. Its protein is CSADLWGAGDTQYF.

V usage is TRBV7-9 and J usage is TRBJ2-1; D call uncertain. V was pared by 2 bases and J by 6 bases, with 8 bases between. CDR1 and CDR2 (germline): SEHNR, FQNEAQ (reference sequence). The length of the CDR3 is 13 residues. Here the CDR3 reads CASSLLGPNEQFF. CDR3 sequence (DNA): TGTGCCAGCAGCTTACTAGGGCCCAATGAGCAGTTCTTC. Variable domain in full (rest from reference TRBV7-9 and TRBJ2-1): DTGVSQNPRHKITKRGQNVTFRCDPISEHNRLYWYRQTLGQGPEFLTYFQNEAQLEKSRLLSDRFSAERPKGSFSTLEIQRTEQGDSAMYLCASSLLGPNEQFFGPGTRLTVL.

This clone was observed a single time. The genes are TRBV9 and TRBJ2-3; D could derive from TRBD1 or TRBD2 (6 bases each). This CDR3 contains 17 residues. Germline CDR1 reads SGDLS; CDR2 reads YYNGEE. V lost 3 bases and J 4 bases, leaving 21 bases between the germline ends. The CDR3 sequence is CASSGRGGPRVADTQYF. In DNA form, the CDR3 reads TGTGCCAGCAGCGGGCGTGGGGGGCCAAGGGTAGCAGATACGCAGTATTTT.

The count of this clone is one. The V and J genes are TRBV7-6 and TRBJ1-1; D call uncertain. The CDR3 spans 17 residues. Germline lookup yields CDR1 SGHVS and CDR2 FNYEAQ. V was pared by 2 bases and J by 0 bases, with 16 bases between. The CDR3 here is CASSLRTRAEMNTEAFF. The CDR3 coding sequence is TGTGCCAGCAGCTTACGAACGCGAGCGGAGATGAACACTGAAGCTTTCTTT. The full variable domain, with the rest looked up from reference TRBV7-6 and TRBJ1-1, is GAGVSQSPRYKVTKRGQDVALRCDPISGHVSLYWYRQALGQGPEFLTYFNYEAQQDKSGLPNDRFSAERPEGSISTLTIQRTEQRDSAMYRCASSLRTRAEMNTEAFFGQGTRLTVV.

The rearrangement joins TRBV21-1 to TRBJ1-3. TRBV21-1 represents a pseudogene. This CDR3 is 14 amino acids long. The CDR3 is CASSKGDSGNTIYF. Here the CDR3 DNA reads TGTGCCAGCAGCAAGGGGGACTCGGGAAACACCATATATTTT.

The chain carries TRBV7-3 and TRBJ1-2, with 10 bases aligning to TRBD1. This CDR3 spans 15 amino acids. The V segment lost 4 bases and the J segment 5 bases; nucleotides outside the gene matches: 7. Per the germline V gene, CDR1 is SGHTA and CDR2 is FQGTGA. The CDR3 sequence: CASSSRTGGSYGYTF. The DNA of the CDR3 is TGTGCCAGCAGCTCAAGGACAGGGGGTTCATATGGCTACACCTTC.

A note on this clone: The sample has other DNA sequences that encode this CDR3 too. The chain couples TRBV2 to TRBJ2-1; 9 bases align to TRBD2. Germline values: CDR1 SNHLY, CDR2 FYNNEI. V lost 3 bases to trimming and J lost 3 bases; unmatched junction nucleotides: 0. The CDR3 has 14 residues. The CDR3 nucleotides are TGTGCCAGCAGTGAGCGGGGGGGCTACAATGAGCAGTTCTTC. Its translation is CASSERGGYNEQFF.

The V gene is TRBV3-1 (or the pseudogene TRBV3-2), the J gene TRBJ2-1, with TRBD2 identical over 10 bases. CDR1 and CDR2 (germline): LGHDT, YNNKEL (reference sequence). This CDR3 is built from 18 residues. Unmatched junction bases numbered 5, after V lost 0 bases and J lost 0 bases. CDR3 sequence reads: CASSQDWLAGDSYNEQFF. The CDR3 nucleotides are TGTGCCAGCAGCCAAGATTGGCTAGCGGGGGACTCCTACAATGAGCAGTTCTTC.

This sequence joins TRBV5-5 and TRBJ1-1; 9 bases fit TRBD1. The CDR3 length is 18 residues. After removal of 4 bases from V and 0 bases from J, the junction contained 13 bases not matched to a gene. Germline V gene lookup returns CDR1 SGHKS and CDR2 YYEKEE (reference sequence). DNA for the CDR3: TGTGCCAGCAGCCTCCTCCATGGGACAGGGACGATGAACACTGAAGCTTTCTTT. It encodes CASSLLHGTGTMNTEAFF.

The chain carries TRBV6-5 and TRBJ1-1; no definite D call. CDR1 and CDR2 from the germline V gene are MNHEY and SVGAGI. The CDR3 runs 14 residues. V lost 4 bases and J 1 base, leaving 10 bases between the germline ends. CDR3 DNA sequence: TGTGCCAGCAGTTCCCTCTTAGGGAACACTGAAGCTTTCTTT. This gives the protein CASSSLLGNTEAFF.

The CDR3 loop is CASSVTDTSGTIYF. In DNA, the CDR3 is TGTGCCAGCAGCGTAACCGACACCAGTGGCACCATATATTTT. This chain connects TRBV9 to TRBJ1-3, with D unresolved. The CDR3 is 14 amino acids. V lost 1 base, J lost 9 bases, and 14 bases lay in between. The V gene's germline CDR1 is SGDLS and CDR2 YYNGEE.